This T cell receptor beta chain was recovered during a study of response to subunit inactivated influenza vaccine. Whole-study findings and limits: Few new T cells, the authors suggested, are recruited by each seasonal influenza vaccination.

The CDR3 loop spans 15 amino acids. Germline V gene data show CDR1 as KGHSH and CDR2 as LQKENI. V lost 3 bases and J 2 bases, leaving 11 bases between the germline ends. TCRdb called the RT-PCR reads again in MiXCR, with one record for every CDR3 protein. The sample comprises some 520,000 distinct CDR3 sequences, about 15% of which are singletons, and less than 4% rests with the top ten. Only a few counts were recorded for this clonotype. Its target is unknown. This clonotype originated in a man aged 50-75 years who received an inactivated influenza vaccine. This rearrangement joins TRBV18 to TRBJ2-4; TRBD1 might be the D (6 bases). Sample: CD4+ T cells sorted from PBMCs, taken about 24 months after vaccination. CDR3 in DNA: TGTGCCAGCTCACCTCAGGGGCGTACCAAAAACATTCAGTACTTC. It codes for CASSPQGRTKNIQYF.